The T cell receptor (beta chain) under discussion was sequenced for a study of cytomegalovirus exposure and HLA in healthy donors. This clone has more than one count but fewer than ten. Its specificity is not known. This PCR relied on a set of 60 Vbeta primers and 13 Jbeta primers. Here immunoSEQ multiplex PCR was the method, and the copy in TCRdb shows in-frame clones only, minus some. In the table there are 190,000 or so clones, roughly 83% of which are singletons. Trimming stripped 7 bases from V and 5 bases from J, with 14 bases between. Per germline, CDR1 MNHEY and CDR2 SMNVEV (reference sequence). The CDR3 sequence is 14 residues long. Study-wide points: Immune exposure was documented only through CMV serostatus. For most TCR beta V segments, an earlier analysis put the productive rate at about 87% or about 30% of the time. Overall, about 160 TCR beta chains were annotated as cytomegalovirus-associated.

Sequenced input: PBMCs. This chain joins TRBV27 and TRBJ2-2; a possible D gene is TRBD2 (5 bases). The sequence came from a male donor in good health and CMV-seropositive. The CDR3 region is CASNRVSGTGELFF. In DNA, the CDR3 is TGTGCCAGCAACCGGGTCTCGGGGACCGGGGAGCTGTTTTTT.